A selection of T cell receptor beta chains follows, all from one sample in a study of control samples from healthy donors and cancer patients. Some clones are missing from TCRdb's copy, which holds only in-frame ones; the method was immunoSEQ multiplex PCR. The sample has 150,000 to 200,000 clones; around 90% are singletons. What was sequenced was blood. The receptor source for this set is a woman in her twenties or thirties in good health. Each CDR3 is given with its conserved first and last residue. Each record gives: D gene, V gene, J gene, clone size, CDR3 protein, CDR3 DNA. A D gene is named only where the DNA matches it firmly. Clone size is given for some rows only: seen once, a few or many times, or a class if the clone is expanded.

D gene: NA; V gene: TRBV6-6; J gene: TRBJ1-1; clone size: once; CDR3 protein: CASSSPDRNTEAFF; CDR3 DNA: TGTGCCAGCAGTTCCCCAGATAGAAACACTGAAGCTTTCTTT
D gene: TRBD1; V gene: TRBV18; J gene: TRBJ2-7; clone size: NA; CDR3 protein: CASSPRDREYEQYF; CDR3 DNA: TGTGCCAGCTCACCCCGGGACAGGGAGTACGAGCAGTACTTC
D gene: TRBD1; V gene: TRBV5-1; J gene: TRBJ2-3; clone size: NA; CDR3 protein: CASSLGGTGATQYF; CDR3 DNA: TGCGCCAGCAGCTTGGGGGGGACAGGGGCCACGCAGTATTTT
D gene: NA; V gene: TRBV24-1; J gene: TRBJ2-1; clone size: NA; CDR3 protein: CATSDLGQPYNEQFF; CDR3 DNA: TGTGCCACCAGTGATTTGGGACAGCCCTACAATGAGCAGTTCTTC
D gene: NA; V gene: TRBV7-9; J gene: TRBJ2-3; clone size: NA; CDR3 protein: CASSFTDTQYF; CDR3 DNA: TGTGCCAGCAGCTTCACAGATACGCAGTATTTT
D gene: NA; V gene: TRBV5-1; J gene: TRBJ2-5; clone size: NA; CDR3 protein: CASSLSRAQETQYF; CDR3 DNA: TGCGCCAGCAGCCTAAGTAGGGCCCAAGAGACCCAGTACTTC
D gene: TRBD2; V gene: TRBV5-6; J gene: TRBJ2-5; clone size: NA; CDR3 protein: CASSLERTSYQETQYF; CDR3 DNA: TGTGCCAGCAGCTTGGAAAGGACTAGTTACCAAGAGACCCAGTACTTC
D gene: TRBD2; V gene: TRBV7-9; J gene: TRBJ2-7; clone size: NA; CDR3 protein: CASSLEAGGDYEQYF; CDR3 DNA: TGTGCCAGCAGCTTAGAGGCCGGGGGGGACTACGAGCAGTACTTC
D gene: TRBD2; V gene: TRBV4-2; J gene: TRBJ2-2; clone size: NA; CDR3 protein: CASSRETSGGNTGELFF; CDR3 DNA: TGTGCCAGCAGCCGGGAGACTAGCGGGGGAAACACCGGGGAGCTGTTTTTT
D gene: TRBD2; V gene: TRBV5-1; J gene: TRBJ2-7; clone size: NA; CDR3 protein: CASRERAGDYEQYF; CDR3 DNA: TGCGCCAGCAGAGAACGGGCGGGAGACTACGAGCAGTACTTC
D gene: TRBD1; V gene: TRBV3-1/TRBV3-2; J gene: TRBJ2-1; clone size: NA; CDR3 protein: CASSQDPGQSPNEQFF; CDR3 DNA: TGTGCCAGCAGCCAAGACCCGGGACAGAGCCCCAATGAGCAGTTCTTC
D gene: NA; V gene: TRBV29-1; J gene: TRBJ2-3; clone size: NA; CDR3 protein: CSVSGSTDTQYF; CDR3 DNA: TGCAGCGTCTCAGGAAGTACAGATACGCAGTATTTT
D gene: NA; V gene: TRBV7-2; J gene: TRBJ1-3; clone size: NA; CDR3 protein: CASSFQSSGRNTIYF; CDR3 DNA: TGTGCCAGCAGCTTCCAGAGTTCGGGAAGAAACACCATATATTTT
D gene: NA; V gene: TRBV5-1; J gene: TRBJ2-1; clone size: NA; CDR3 protein: CASRGTSSENEQFF; CDR3 DNA: TGCGCCAGCAGAGGGACAAGCTCCGAAAATGAGCAGTTCTTC
D gene: NA; V gene: TRBV7-3; J gene: TRBJ2-5; clone size: NA; CDR3 protein: CASSPYPGPGVIETQYF; CDR3 DNA: TGTGCCAGCAGCCCATATCCGGGGCCGGGGGTTATAGAGACCCAGTACTTC
D gene: TRBD1; V gene: TRBV7-2; J gene: TRBJ1-6; clone size: NA; CDR3 protein: CASSTDRGLNSPLHF; CDR3 DNA: TGTGCCAGCAGCACCGACAGGGGGCTGAATTCACCCCTCCACTTT
D gene: NA; V gene: TRBV27; J gene: TRBJ1-1; clone size: NA; CDR3 protein: CASSPSGLATEAFF; CDR3 DNA: TGTGCCAGCAGTCCATCAGGGTTGGCCACTGAAGCTTTCTTT
D gene: TRBD2; V gene: TRBV14; J gene: TRBJ2-7; clone size: NA; CDR3 protein: CASSQYLSGRLDYEQYF; CDR3 DNA: TGTGCCAGCAGCCAGTATTTGAGCGGGAGGCTAGACTACGAGCAGTACTTC
D gene: TRBD2; V gene: TRBV6-4; J gene: TRBJ2-2; clone size: NA; CDR3 protein: CASSESSGNTGELFF; CDR3 DNA: TGTGCCAGCAGCGAGTCTAGCGGAAACACCGGGGAGCTGTTTTTT
D gene: TRBD2; V gene: TRBV5-1; J gene: TRBJ2-7; clone size: NA; CDR3 protein: CASRSKASGASEQYF; CDR3 DNA: TGCGCCAGCAGAAGCAAGGCTAGCGGGGCCTCCGAGCAGTACTTC
D gene: NA; V gene: TRBV20-1; J gene: TRBJ1-1; clone size: NA; CDR3 protein: CRARGGGQAFF; CDR3 DNA: TGCAGAGCAAGAGGTGGGGGTCAAGCTTTCTTT
D gene: TRBD1; V gene: TRBV4-1; J gene: TRBJ2-7; clone size: NA; CDR3 protein: CASSRPGTGVDEQYF; CDR3 DNA: TGCGCCAGCAGCCGCCCCGGGACAGGGGTTGACGAGCAGTACTTC
D gene: TRBD2; V gene: TRBV9; J gene: TRBJ2-5; clone size: NA; CDR3 protein: CASSPWGGEETQYF; CDR3 DNA: TGTGCCAGCAGTCCCTGGGGGGGGGAAGAGACCCAGTACTTC
D gene: NA; V gene: TRBV7-3; J gene: TRBJ2-3; clone size: NA; CDR3 protein: CAAAYPPCCTDTQYF; CDR3 DNA: TGTGCAGCAGCTTACCCACCTTGCTGCACAGATACGCAGTATTTT
D gene: NA; V gene: TRBV30; J gene: TRBJ2-1; clone size: NA; CDR3 protein: CAWSRLNEQFF; CDR3 DNA: TGTGCCTGGAGTCGGTTGAATGAGCAGTTCTTC
D gene: TRBD1; V gene: TRBV7-9; J gene: TRBJ1-2; clone size: NA; CDR3 protein: CASSLLLGTGVDGYTF; CDR3 DNA: TGTGCCAGCAGCCTTTTGTTGGGGACAGGGGTCGATGGCTACACCTTC
D gene: NA; V gene: TRBV4-1; J gene: TRBJ1-5; clone size: NA; CDR3 protein: CASSQTRHQPQHF; CDR3 DNA: TGCGCCAGCAGCCAGACGAGACATCAGCCCCAGCATTTT
D gene: NA; V gene: TRBV11-2; J gene: TRBJ2-5; clone size: NA; CDR3 protein: CASSFGGAETQYF; CDR3 DNA: TGTGCCAGCAGCTTTGGCGGGGCGGAGACCCAGTACTTC
D gene: NA; V gene: TRBV6-1; J gene: TRBJ1-5; clone size: few; CDR3 protein: CASSGPGTLSNQPQHF; CDR3 DNA: TGTGCCAGCAGTGGCCCCGGGACACTTAGCAATCAGCCCCAGCATTTT
D gene: TRBD1; V gene: TRBV30; J gene: TRBJ1-4; clone size: NA; CDR3 protein: CAWSGTGGLGEKLFF; CDR3 DNA: TGTGCCTGGAGTGGAACAGGGGGCCTAGGTGAAAAACTGTTTTTT
D gene: NA; V gene: TRBV3-1/TRBV3-2; J gene: TRBJ2-3; clone size: NA; CDR3 protein: CASSQSPSTDTQYF; CDR3 DNA: TGTGCCAGCAGCCAATCCCCCAGCACAGATACGCAGTATTTT
D gene: NA; V gene: TRBV5-1; J gene: TRBJ2-2; clone size: NA; CDR3 protein: CASSEQGPTGELFF; CDR3 DNA: TGCGCCAGCAGCGAACAGGGTCCCACCGGGGAGCTGTTTTTT
D gene: NA; V gene: TRBV28; J gene: TRBJ2-3; clone size: NA; CDR3 protein: CASNHMRGYTDTQYF; CDR3 DNA: TGTGCCAGCAACCATATGCGGGGCTACACAGATACGCAGTATTTT
D gene: NA; V gene: TRBV11-2; J gene: TRBJ2-5; clone size: NA; CDR3 protein: CASSLGVGETQYF; CDR3 DNA: TGTGCCAGCAGCTTAGGGGTCGGGGAGACCCAGTACTTC
D gene: NA; V gene: TRBV28; J gene: TRBJ1-5; clone size: few; CDR3 protein: CASIPGAGNQPQHF; CDR3 DNA: TGTGCCAGCATTCCGGGGGCAGGGAATCAGCCCCAGCATTTT
D gene: NA; V gene: TRBV7-9; J gene: TRBJ2-7; clone size: NA; CDR3 protein: CASSSRWTEQYF; CDR3 DNA: TGTGCCAGCAGCTCAAGATGGACCGAGCAGTACTTC
D gene: TRBD2; V gene: TRBV14; J gene: TRBJ2-7; clone size: NA; CDR3 protein: CASSRGGAGAGEQYF; CDR3 DNA: TGTGCCAGCAGCCGTGGGGGAGCGGGAGCGGGGGAGCAGTACTTC
D gene: TRBD1; V gene: TRBV10-3; J gene: TRBJ2-1; clone size: NA; CDR3 protein: CATVDRTGSYNEQFF; CDR3 DNA: TGTGCCACCGTGGATAGGACAGGGAGCTACAATGAGCAGTTCTTC
D gene: NA; V gene: TRBV7-3; J gene: TRBJ2-2; clone size: NA; CDR3 protein: CASSPSFGGGELFF; CDR3 DNA: TGTGCCAGCAGCCCGAGCTTTGGGGGCGGGGAGCTGTTTTTT
D gene: NA; V gene: TRBV7-9; J gene: TRBJ1-1; clone size: NA; CDR3 protein: CASSLADIDTEAFF; CDR3 DNA: TGTGCCAGCAGCTTAGCGGACATCGACACTGAAGCTTTCTTT
D gene: NA; V gene: TRBV3-1/TRBV3-2; J gene: TRBJ1-1; clone size: NA; CDR3 protein: CASSQSLDRYTEAFF; CDR3 DNA: TGTGCCAGCAGCCAATCCCTCGACCGATACACTGAAGCTTTCTTT